These T cell receptor beta chains were read from a single sample in a study of OX40 agonist ivuxolimab in advanced cancers. Sequencing used immunoSEQ multiplex PCR; TCRdb keeps in-frame clones, though not all of them. Of about 81,000 clones listed, around four fifths are singletons. The material was CD4+ or CD8+ T cells sorted from blood, obtained in a trial of the OX40 agonist ivuxolimab. Every receptor here comes from an adult with an advanced solid tumor such as melanoma, head and neck, liver or kidney cancer. The CDR3 runs from the conserved cysteine through the conserved F or W. Each record gives: J gene, clone size, D gene, V gene, CDR3 protein, CDR3 DNA. D genes are given only for firm matches. Size tells how often a clone was seen (once, few, many) or the class of an expanded clone, and some rows leave it out.

TRBJ2-4	.	.	TRBV7-9	CASSLDPGQNLAKNIQYF	TGTGCCAGCAGCTTAGACCCAGGACAAAATCTAGCCAAAAACATTCAGTACTTC
TRBJ1-5	.	.	TRBV28	CASSGPPSNQPQHF	TGTGCCAGCAGTGGGCCCCCAAGCAATCAGCCCCAGCATTTT
TRBJ2-7	.	.	TRBV6-1	CASSDQGLSAGEQYF	TGTGCCAGCAGTGATCAGGGACTCTCCGCGGGCGAGCAGTACTTC
TRBJ2-1	.	.	TRBV28	CASSPFRGRPYNEQFF	TGTGCCAGCAGTCCCTTCAGGGGAAGGCCTTACAATGAGCAGTTCTTC
TRBJ1-1	.	.	TRBV9	CASSVAGLNTEAFF	TGTGCCAGCAGCGTAGCCGGTTTGAACACTGAAGCTTTCTTT
TRBJ2-2	.	TRBD1	TRBV27	CASSQTGVGELFF	TGTGCCAGCAGCCAAACAGGGGTTGGGGAGCTGTTTTTT
TRBJ2-2	.	.	TRBV19	CASTPQGHHKVAGELFF	TGTGCCAGTACCCCACAGGGACACCACAAAGTGGCCGGGGAGCTGTTTTTT
TRBJ2-1	once	TRBD2	TRBV5-1	CASSLLAGGPNEQFF	TGCGCCAGCAGCCTACTAGCGGGGGGGCCTAATGAGCAGTTCTTC
TRBJ2-7	few	.	TRBV14	CASSQDRRQNYEQYF	TGTGCCAGCAGCCAAGATCGACGGCAGAACTACGAGCAGTACTTC
TRBJ2-3	.	.	TRBV6-1	CASSPGPSDTQYF	TGTGCCAGCAGTCCGGGGCCCTCAGATACGCAGTATTTT
TRBJ1-4	.	.	TRBV4-1	CASSQDLEAGLVSRGAKLFF	TGCGCCAGCAGCCAAGATTTAGAGGCAGGGTTAGTATCGAGAGGCGCAAAACTGTTTTTT
TRBJ2-5	.	TRBD2	TRBV19	CASRVAGAQETQYF	TGTGCCAGTAGGGTAGCGGGGGCTCAAGAGACCCAGTACTTC
TRBJ2-1	.	.	TRBV4-1	CASSQDPSYNEQFF	TGCGCCAGCAGCCAAGACCCCAGCTACAATGAGCAGTTCTTC
TRBJ2-2	.	TRBD2	TRBV7-2	CASRNSGGVTGELFF	TGTGCCAGCAGAAATAGCGGGGGGGTAACCGGGGAGCTGTTTTTT
TRBJ1-3	.	TRBD1	TRBV2	CASRLFTGTGRNTIYF	TGTGCCAGCCGACTTTTCACCGGGACAGGGAGAAACACCATATATTTT
TRBJ2-3	.	TRBD1	TRBV5-6	CASSLGQGNRYTQYF	TGTGCCAGCAGCTTGGGACAGGGAAATCGATATACGCAGTATTTT
TRBJ2-3	.	.	TRBV27	CASSLGAPGTDTQYF	TGTGCCAGCAGTTTAGGGGCCCCCGGAACAGATACGCAGTATTTT
TRBJ2-6	.	TRBD1	TRBV25-1	CASSYRGSGANVLTF	TGTGCCAGCAGTTACAGGGGTTCTGGGGCCAACGTCCTGACTTTC
TRBJ2-2	.	TRBD1	TRBV9	CASSVTPGTGDTGELFF	TGTGCCAGCAGCGTGACCCCCGGGACAGGGGACACCGGGGAGCTGTTTTTT
TRBJ2-3	once	.	TRBV28	CAIQPGTGLGGRPQGDTQYF	TGTGCCATCCAACCGGGGACAGGGCTGGGCGGGAGGCCTCAGGGAGATACGCAGTATTTT
TRBJ2-5	once	TRBD1	TRBV28	CASSFDRGRETQYF	TGTGCCAGCAGTTTTGACAGGGGGAGGGAGACCCAGTACTTC
TRBJ2-4	.	.	TRBV7-2	CASSADLAKNIQYF	TGTGCCAGCAGCGCGGACCTAGCCAAAAACATTCAGTACTTC
TRBJ2-3	.	.	TRBV7-9	CASSFTPGADTQYF	TGTGCCAGCAGCTTCACTCCGGGGGCAGATACGCAGTATTTT
TRBJ1-2	.	.	TRBV4-3	CASSQASDSSGYGYTF	TGCGCCAGCAGCCAAGCCTCGGACAGTTCGGGGTATGGCTACACCTTC
TRBJ1-2	.	.	TRBV5-1	CASSLTSSGNYGYTF	TGCGCCAGCAGCCTGACTTCCTCAGGGAACTATGGCTACACCTTC
TRBJ1-2	.	.	TRBV4-2	CASSQDWTANYGYTF	TGTGCCAGCAGCCAAGATTGGACGGCTAACTATGGCTACACCTTC
TRBJ2-2	.	TRBD1	TRBV11-3	CASSSYGTEDTGELFF	TGTGCCAGCAGTTCCTACGGGACAGAAGACACCGGGGAGCTGTTTTTT
TRBJ2-5	.	TRBD2	TRBV4-3	CASSVTGTSLETQYF	TGCGCCAGCAGCGTAACCGGGACTAGCCTAGAGACCCAGTACTTC
TRBJ1-4	.	TRBD1	TRBV28	CASRSQGAPEKLFF	TGTGCCAGCCGTTCTCAGGGGGCGCCTGAAAAACTGTTTTTT
TRBJ2-2	.	.	TRBV7-2	CASSLQGYTGELFF	TGTGCCAGCAGCTTACAGGGATACACCGGGGAGCTGTTTTTT
TRBJ1-5	.	.	TRBV7-2	CASSVGNREPQHF	TGTGCCAGCAGTGTGGGGAATAGAGAGCCCCAGCATTTT
TRBJ2-7	.	.	TRBV4-3	CASSQQGPSYEQYF	TGCGCCAGCAGCCAACAGGGTCCCTCCTACGAGCAGTACTTC
TRBJ1-3	.	.	TRBV6-1	CASSGYSSSGNTIYF	TGTGCCAGCAGTGGCTACAGTTCCTCTGGAAACACCATATATTTT
TRBJ1-1	once	.	TRBV28	CASSEDSSQWTEAFF	TGTGCCAGCAGTGAGGACAGTTCGCAGTGGACTGAAGCTTTCTTT
TRBJ2-1	.	TRBD2	TRBV20-1	CSARYLAGQFF	TGCAGTGCTAGGTACCTAGCGGGGCAGTTCTTC
TRBJ1-2	.	TRBD1	TRBV5-1	CASSTWTGDDYGYTF	TGCGCCAGCAGCACCTGGACAGGGGATGACTATGGCTACACCTTC
TRBJ2-1	many	.	TRBV9	CASSVFGNEQFF	TGTGCCAGCAGCGTCTTCGGCAATGAGCAGTTCTTC
TRBJ2-5	.	.	TRBV28	CASSLGPLLNF	TGTGCCAGCAGTTTGGGACCCCTTTTGAACTTC
TRBJ2-7	.	TRBD1	TRBV5-8	CASSFKGASSYEQYF	TGTGCCAGCAGCTTTAAGGGGGCGAGCTCCTACGAGCAGTACTTC
TRBJ2-2	.	.	TRBV11-2	CASSPSGELFF	TGTGCCAGCAGCCCCTCCGGGGAGCTGTTTTTT
TRBJ1-2	.	.	TRBV7-2	CASRVMGLYGYTF	TGTGCCAGCAGGGTGATGGGGTTATATGGCTACACCTTC
TRBJ2-1	.	.	TRBV7-2	CASASQQLGNEQFF	TGTGCCAGCGCGAGCCAGCAGTTGGGCAATGAGCAGTTCTTC
TRBJ2-7	.	.	TRBV18	CASSPVYNSYEQYF	TGTGCCAGCTCACCAGTTTACAACTCCTACGAGCAGTACTTC
TRBJ2-3	.	TRBD2	TRBV30	CAWRAGGTFTDTQYF	TGTGCCTGGAGGGCGGGAGGCACTTTCACAGATACGCAGTATTTT
TRBJ1-6	.	TRBD1	TRBV7-9	CASNRDRAPLFSPLHF	TGTGCCAGCAACCGGGACAGGGCACCCCTATTTTCACCCCTCCACTTT
TRBJ1-5	.	.	TRBV28	CASSFHYYSNQPQHF	TGTGCCAGCAGTTTTCACTACTATAGCAATCAGCCCCAGCATTTT
TRBJ2-2	.	.	TRBV6-5	CASSYVVQELFF	TGTGCCAGCAGTTACGTCGTCCAGGAGCTGTTTTTT
TRBJ2-3	.	TRBD2	TRBV28	CASRWTSGGAYSTDTQYF	TGTGCCAGCAGGTGGACTAGCGGGGGGGCCTACAGCACAGATACGCAGTATTTT
TRBJ1-5	few	TRBD1	TRBV6-1	CASRDRSANQPQHF	TGTGCCAGCAGGGACAGGTCCGCCAATCAGCCCCAGCATTTT
TRBJ2-2	.	TRBD2	TRBV9	CASSVARLGTSGLANTGELFF	TGTGCCAGCAGCGTAGCCCGGCTGGGGACTAGCGGGCTAGCGAACACCGGGGAGCTGTTTTTT
TRBJ2-7	.	.	TRBV2	CASSRDQGEQYF	TGTGCCAGCAGCAGGGATCAGGGTGAGCAGTACTTC
TRBJ2-2	.	TRBD1	TRBV10-1	CASSSSTGGSGELFF	TGCGCCAGCAGTAGCTCTACAGGGGGTTCCGGGGAGCTGTTTTTT
TRBJ1-2	.	TRBD1	TRBV6-5	CASSFGTGDYGYTF	TGTGCCAGCAGTTTCGGGACAGGGGACTATGGCTACACCTTC
TRBJ2-1	.	.	TRBV9	CASSTTGNFYNEQFF	TGTGCCAGCAGCACTACAGGGAATTTCTACAATGAGCAGTTCTTC
TRBJ2-2	.	TRBD1	TRBV29-1	CSVDPTGTGELFF	TGCAGCGTTGATCCGACAGGGACCGGGGAGCTGTTTTTT
TRBJ2-7	.	.	TRBV10-3	CAITYITSYEQYF	TGTGCCATCACTTATATCACCTCCTACGAGCAGTACTTC
TRBJ2-7	few	TRBD2	TRBV14	CASSPPVGSGSAPGEQYF	TGTGCCAGCAGCCCCCCGGTGGGTAGCGGGAGTGCCCCGGGCGAGCAGTACTTC
TRBJ2-7	.	.	TRBV7-9	CASSWGYEQYF	TGTGCCAGCAGCTGGGGGTACGAGCAGTACTTC
TRBJ2-2	once	TRBD2	TRBV6-1	CASSEPGLATGELFF	TGTGCCAGCAGTGAGCCGGGACTAGCGACCGGGGAGCTGTTTTTT